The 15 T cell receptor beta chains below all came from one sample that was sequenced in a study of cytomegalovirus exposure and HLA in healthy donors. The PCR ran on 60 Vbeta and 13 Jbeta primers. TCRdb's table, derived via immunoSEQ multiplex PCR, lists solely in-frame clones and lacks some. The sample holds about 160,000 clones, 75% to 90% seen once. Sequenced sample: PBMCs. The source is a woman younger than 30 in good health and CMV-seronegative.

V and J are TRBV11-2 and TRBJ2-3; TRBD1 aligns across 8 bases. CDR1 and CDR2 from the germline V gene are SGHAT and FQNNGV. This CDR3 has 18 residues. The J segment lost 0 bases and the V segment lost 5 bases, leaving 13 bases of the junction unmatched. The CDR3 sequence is CASSHLAGQGLSTDTQYF. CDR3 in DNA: TGTGCCAGCAGCCACCTGGCCGGACAGGGATTGAGCACAGATACGCAGTATTTT.

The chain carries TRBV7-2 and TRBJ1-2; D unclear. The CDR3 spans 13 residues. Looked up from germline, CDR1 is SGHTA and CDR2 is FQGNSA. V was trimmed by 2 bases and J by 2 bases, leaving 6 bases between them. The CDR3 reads CASSLKQNYGYTF. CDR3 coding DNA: TGTGCCAGCAGCTTAAAACAGAACTATGGCTACACCTTC.

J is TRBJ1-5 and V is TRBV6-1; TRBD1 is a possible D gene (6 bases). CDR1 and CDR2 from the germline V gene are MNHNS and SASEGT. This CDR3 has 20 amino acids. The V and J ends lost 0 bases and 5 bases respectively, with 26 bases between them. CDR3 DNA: TGTGCCAGCAGTGAAGCGCCAAGGGGCCGACAGGTGAGCGTGGATCAGCCCCAGCATTTT. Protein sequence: CASSEAPRGRQVSVDQPQHF.

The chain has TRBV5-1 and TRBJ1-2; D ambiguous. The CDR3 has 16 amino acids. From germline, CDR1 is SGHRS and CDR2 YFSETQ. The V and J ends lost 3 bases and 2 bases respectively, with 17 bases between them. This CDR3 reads CASSYGRDLRNYGYTF. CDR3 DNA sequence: TGCGCCAGCAGCTATGGGCGGGATCTTCGGAACTATGGCTACACCTTC.

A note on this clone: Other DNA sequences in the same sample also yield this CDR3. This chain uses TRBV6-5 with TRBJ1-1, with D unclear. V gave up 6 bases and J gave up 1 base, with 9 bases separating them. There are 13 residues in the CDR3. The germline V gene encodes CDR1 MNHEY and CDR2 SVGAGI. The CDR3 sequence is CASSLGQNTEAFF. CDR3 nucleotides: TGTGCCAGCAGCCTAGGTCAGAACACTGAAGCTTTCTTT.

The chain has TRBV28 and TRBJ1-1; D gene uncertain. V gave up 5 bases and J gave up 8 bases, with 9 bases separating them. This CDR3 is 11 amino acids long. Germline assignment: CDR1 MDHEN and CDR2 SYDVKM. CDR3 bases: TGTGCCAGCAGTCGCCGCGGGGAAGCTTTCTTT. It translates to CASSRRGEAFF.

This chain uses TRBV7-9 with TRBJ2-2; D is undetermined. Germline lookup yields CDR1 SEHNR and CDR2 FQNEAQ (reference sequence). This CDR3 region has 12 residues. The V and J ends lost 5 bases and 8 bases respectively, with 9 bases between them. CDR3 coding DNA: TGTGCCAGCAGCCGTGGGCGTGGGGAGCTGTTTTTT. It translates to CASSRGRGELFF.

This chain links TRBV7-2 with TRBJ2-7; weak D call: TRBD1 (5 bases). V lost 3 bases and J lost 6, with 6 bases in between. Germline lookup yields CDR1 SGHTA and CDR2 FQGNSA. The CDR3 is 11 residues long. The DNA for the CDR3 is TGTGCCAGCAGCTTGGGGCTCGAGCAGTACTTC. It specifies CASSLGLEQYF. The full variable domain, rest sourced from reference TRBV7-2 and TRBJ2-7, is GAGVSQSPSNKVTEKGKDVELRCDPISGHTALYWYRQSLGQGLEFLIYFQGNSAPDKSGLPSDRFSAERTGGSVSTLTIQRTQQEDSAVYLCASSLGLEQYFGPGTRLTVT.

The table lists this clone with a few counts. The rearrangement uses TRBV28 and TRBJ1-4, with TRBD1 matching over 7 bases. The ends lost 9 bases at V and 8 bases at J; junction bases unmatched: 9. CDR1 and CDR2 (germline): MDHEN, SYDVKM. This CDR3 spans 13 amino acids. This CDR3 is CASIQQGHEKLFF. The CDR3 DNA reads TGTGCCAGTATACAACAGGGGCACGAAAAACTGTTTTTT.

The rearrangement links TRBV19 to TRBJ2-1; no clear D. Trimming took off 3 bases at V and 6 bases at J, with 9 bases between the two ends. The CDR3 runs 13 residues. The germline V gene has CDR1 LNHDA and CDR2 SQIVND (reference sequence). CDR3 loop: CASSISRANEQFF. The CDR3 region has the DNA TGTGCCAGTAGTATCTCAAGAGCCAATGAGCAGTTCTTC.

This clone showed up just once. The CDR3 reads CATRDRSSYEQYF. Written as DNA, the CDR3 is TGTGCCACCCGGGACAGGAGTTCCTACGAGCAGTACTTC. The V call is TRBV27, the J call TRBJ2-7; 8 nucleotides line up with TRBD1. Germline CDR1 and CDR2: MNHEY and SMNVEV (reference sequence). The J segment lost 1 base and the V segment lost 10 bases, leaving 6 bases of the junction unmatched. CDR3 length: 13 amino acids.

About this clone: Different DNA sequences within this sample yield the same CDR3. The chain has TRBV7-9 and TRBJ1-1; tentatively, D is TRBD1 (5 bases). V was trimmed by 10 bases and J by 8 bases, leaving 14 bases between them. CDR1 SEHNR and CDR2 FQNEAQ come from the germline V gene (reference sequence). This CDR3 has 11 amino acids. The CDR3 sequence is CATLGGAEAFF. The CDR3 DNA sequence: TGTGCCACCTTGGGAGGGGCCGAAGCTTTCTTT.

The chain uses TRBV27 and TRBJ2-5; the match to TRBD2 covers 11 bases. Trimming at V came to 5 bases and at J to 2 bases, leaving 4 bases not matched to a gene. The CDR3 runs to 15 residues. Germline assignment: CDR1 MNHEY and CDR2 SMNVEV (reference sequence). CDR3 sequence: CASSQLAGVQETQYF. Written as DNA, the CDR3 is TGTGCCAGCAGTCAACTAGCGGGAGTACAAGAGACCCAGTACTTC.

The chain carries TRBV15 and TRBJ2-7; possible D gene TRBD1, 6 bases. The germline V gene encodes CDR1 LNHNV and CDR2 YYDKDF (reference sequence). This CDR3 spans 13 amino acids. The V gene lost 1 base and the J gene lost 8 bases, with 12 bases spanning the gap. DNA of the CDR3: TGTGCCACCAGCAGAGGTAGGGGGATGAAGCAGTACTTC. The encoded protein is CATSRGRGMKQYF. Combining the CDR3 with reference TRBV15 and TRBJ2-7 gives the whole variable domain DAMVIQNPRYQVTQFGKPVTLSCSQTLNHNVMYWYQQKSSQAPKLLFHYYDKDFNNEADTPDNFQSRRPNTSFCFLDIRSPGLGDTAMYLCATSRGRGMKQYFGPGTRLTVT.

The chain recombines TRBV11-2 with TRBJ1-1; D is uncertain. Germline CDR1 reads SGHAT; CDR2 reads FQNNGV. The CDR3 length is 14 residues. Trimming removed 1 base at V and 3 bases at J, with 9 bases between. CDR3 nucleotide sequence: TGTGCCAGCAGCTTAGTATACCAGTACACTGAAGCTTTCTTT. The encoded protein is CASSLVYQYTEAFF.